These T cell receptor beta chains were read from a single sample in a study of cytomegalovirus exposure and HLA in healthy donors. The protocol was immunoSEQ multiplex PCR, while the TCRdb copy is restricted to in-frame clones and leaves out a portion. Of tens of thousands of clones listed, approximately 60% are singletons. Sequencing was performed on PBMCs. Every receptor here comes from a woman aged 50 to 65 in good health and CMV-seronegative. CDR3s include the opening cysteine and the closing phenylalanine or tryptophan. Each record gives: D gene, J gene, clone size, V gene, CDR3 protein, CDR3 DNA. D genes are given only for firm matches. Clone sizes are given selectively: once, few, many, or a class where the clone is expanded.

>TRBD1|TRBJ2-7|NA|TRBV5-1
CASSLILQGHHEQYF
TGCGCCAGCAGCTTGATTTTACAGGGGCACCACGAGCAGTACTTC
>TRBD2|TRBJ2-1|once|TRBV10-3
CAIQAGGYNEQFF
TGTGCCATCCAAGCGGGAGGGTACAATGAGCAGTTCTTC
>NA|TRBJ2-1|few|TRBV7-9
CASNREGDEQFF
TGTGCCAGCAACCGGGAAGGCGATGAGCAGTTCTTC
>NA|TRBJ1-1|NA|TRBV5-6
CASSSGWLNTEAFF
TGTGCCAGCAGCTCAGGGTGGTTGAACACTGAAGCTTTCTTT
>NA|TRBJ2-7|NA|TRBV29-1
CSVEGPPDEQYF
TGCAGCGTTGAAGGGCCCCCCGACGAGCAGTACTTC
>NA|TRBJ2-1|NA|TRBV9
CASSVRLLKLNEQFF
TGTGCCAGCAGCGTAAGACTCCTAAAACTTAATGAGCAGTTCTTC
>NA|TRBJ2-7|once|TRBV15
CATSRDPPGSFYEQYF
TGTGCCACCAGCAGAGACCCTCCGGGTAGCTTCTACGAGCAGTACTTC
>NA|TRBJ1-1|few|TRBV4-3
CASSQVLEGNTEAFF
TGCGCCAGCAGCCAAGTTTTGGAGGGGAACACTGAAGCTTTCTTT
>TRBD1|TRBJ1-2|NA|TRBV27
CASGDGQGYIGYTF
TGTGCCAGCGGGGACGGACAGGGTTATATTGGCTACACCTTC
>NA|TRBJ1-2|NA|TRBV10-2
CASRTDYGYTF
TGCGCCAGCAGAACAGACTATGGCTACACCTTC
>NA|TRBJ2-3|NA|TRBV13
CASSLGGSTDTQYF
TGTGCCAGCAGCTTAGGGGGCAGTACAGATACGCAGTATTTT
>NA|TRBJ1-2|NA|TRBV5-1
CASSFIQGSGYTF
TGCGCCAGCAGCTTTATTCAGGGGAGCGGCTACACCTTC
>TRBD1|TRBJ1-1|NA|TRBV28
CASSLWDRSTEAFF
TGTGCCAGCAGTTTATGGGACAGGAGCACTGAAGCTTTCTTT
>TRBD2|TRBJ2-7|NA|TRBV7-8
CASSPLLAGGGYEQYF
TGTGCCAGCAGCCCCCTCTTAGCGGGAGGCGGCTACGAGCAGTACTTC
>NA|TRBJ1-5|NA|TRBV19
CASSQHPGGNNQPQHF
TGTGCCAGTAGCCAGCATCCAGGAGGGAACAATCAGCCCCAGCATTTT
>TRBD1|TRBJ1-4|few|TRBV7-2
CASSLGTGWEKLFF
TGTGCCAGCAGCTTGGGGACAGGGTGGGAAAAACTGTTTTTT